The present T cell receptor beta chain was sequenced within a study of blood T cells in healthy people across ages. Sample-barcoded 5' priming and a J-beta primer mix drove a second PCR of about 6 to 11 cycles. All samples gave at least 2.5 million CDR3-containing paired-end reads. TCRdb redid the calling of the 5' RACE reads with MiXCR, one entry per CDR3 protein. The data show around 970,000 distinct CDR3 sequences, just over 50% seen once. Trimming shortened V by 7 bases and J by 0 bases, and 14 bases separated the two germline ends. This CDR3 is built from 15 residues. Overall study results and limits: A strong correlation between TCR beta diversity and naive T cell percentage was seen.

The sample holds a few counts of this clonotype. Its specificity is not known. This clonotype was sampled from an older woman in good health. The sequencing sample was made of blood. The rearrangement uses TRBV12-3 or TRBV12-4 and TRBJ2-3; the D is unclear. In DNA, the CDR3 is TGTGCCAGCATTCTCGGGCGGATTAGCACAGATACGCAGTATTTT. Protein product: CASILGRISTDTQYF.